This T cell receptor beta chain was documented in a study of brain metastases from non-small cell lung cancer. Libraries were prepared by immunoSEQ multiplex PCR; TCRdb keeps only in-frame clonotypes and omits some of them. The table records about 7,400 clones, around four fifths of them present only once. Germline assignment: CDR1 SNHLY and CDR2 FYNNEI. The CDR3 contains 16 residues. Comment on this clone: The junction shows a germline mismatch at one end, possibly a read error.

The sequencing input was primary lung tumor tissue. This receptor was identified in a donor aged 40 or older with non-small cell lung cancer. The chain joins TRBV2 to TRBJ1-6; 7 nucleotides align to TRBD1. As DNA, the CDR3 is TGTGCCAGCAGTTTTCAGGGGGGCACCTATAATTCATCCCTCCACTTT. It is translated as CASSFQGGTYNSSLHF. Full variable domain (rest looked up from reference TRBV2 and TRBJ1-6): EPEVTQTPSHQVTQMGQEVILRCVPISNHLYFYWYRQILGQKVEFLVSFYNNEISEKSEIFDDQFSVERPDGSNFTLKIRSTKLEDSAMYFCASSFQGGTYNSSLHFGNGTRLTVT.